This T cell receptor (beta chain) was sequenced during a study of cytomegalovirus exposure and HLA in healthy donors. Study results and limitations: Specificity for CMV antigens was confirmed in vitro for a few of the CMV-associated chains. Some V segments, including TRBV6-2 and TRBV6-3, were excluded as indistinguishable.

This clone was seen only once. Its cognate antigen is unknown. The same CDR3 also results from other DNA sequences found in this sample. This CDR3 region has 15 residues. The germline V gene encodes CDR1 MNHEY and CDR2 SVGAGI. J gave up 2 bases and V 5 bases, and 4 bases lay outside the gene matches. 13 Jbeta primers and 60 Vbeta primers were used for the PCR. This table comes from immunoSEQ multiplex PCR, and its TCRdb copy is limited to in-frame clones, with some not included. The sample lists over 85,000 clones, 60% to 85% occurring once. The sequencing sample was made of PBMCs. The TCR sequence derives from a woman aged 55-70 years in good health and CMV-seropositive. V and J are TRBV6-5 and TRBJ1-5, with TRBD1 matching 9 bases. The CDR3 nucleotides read TGTGCCAGCAGTCCGACAGGGGGAGGCAATCAGCCCCAGCATTTT. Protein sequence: CASSPTGGGNQPQHF.